This entry describes one T cell receptor beta chain. The antigen remains unidentified. The authors drew approximately 10 milliliters of peripheral blood from each donor. These data belong to a study of blood T cells in healthy people across ages. Unmatched junction bases numbered 10, after V lost 7 bases and J lost 6 bases. Germline V lookup: CDR1 SGHRS, CDR2 YFSETQ. The CDR3 spans 13 residues. The study's findings and limits: The lack of PBMC sorting stopped any conclusive naive versus antigen-experienced comparison.

A second PCR, run for about 7 to 11 cycles, used a sample-barcoded 5' primer plus a J-beta primer mix. TCRdb re-called the 5' RACE reads with MiXCR, one entry per CDR3 protein. The sample includes approximately 820,000 distinct CDR3 sequences, around 43% of them seen just once. Sequenced input: blood. The chain is built from TRBV5-1 and TRBJ2-7; 7 bases map to TRBD1. The clonotype comes from a man aged 60 to 75 in good health. The CDR3 loop reads CASRPGQTGEQYF. In DNA form, the CDR3 reads TGCGCCAGCCGACCGGGACAGACCGGCGAGCAGTACTTC.